The 20 T cell receptor beta chains in this list originate from one sample, sequenced in a study of T cell responses to AZD1222 COVID-19 vaccine. Clones were read by immunoSEQ multiplex PCR, and TCRdb kept only the in-frame ones, dropping some. The sample carries over 150,000 clones, about 85% recorded once. Sequences were derived from peripheral blood, sampled on day 0 of AZD1222 vaccination. The source of these receptors is an adult in good health.

This chain joins TRBV28 and TRBJ1-3; D gene uncertain. V dropped 7 bases and J dropped 0 bases, with 16 bases sitting between them. The germline V gene encodes CDR1 MDHEN and CDR2 SYDVKM. CDR3 length: 16 amino acids. The CDR3 DNA reads as TGTGCCAGCAAAATGGCAGGTCTTAGCTCTGGAAACACCATATATTTT. Translation gives CASKMAGLSSGNTIYF.

The chain combines TRBV10-3 with TRBJ1-2; 9 bases agree with TRBD1. With V trimmed by 4 bases and J by 6 bases, 3 bases remained unmatched. Germline assignment: CDR1 ENHRY and CDR2 SYGVKD. The CDR3 sequence is 13 residues long. The CDR3 region has the DNA TGTGCCATCAGTGTGGGACAGGGAGATGGCTACACCTTC. Translated: CAISVGQGDGYTF.

The V call is TRBV7-9, the J call TRBJ2-3; D may be TRBD1 (6 bases). The CDR3 extends over 14 amino acids. Trimming pared 3 bases from V and 4 bases from J, leaving 11 bases between. Germline CDR1 is SEHNR and CDR2 is FQNEAQ (reference sequence). CDR3 bases: TGTGCCAGCAGCTTGGGGGCTGACGCAGATACGCAGTATTTT. It encodes CASSLGADADTQYF. The full variable domain, with the rest looked up from reference TRBV7-9 and TRBJ2-3, is DTGVSQNPRHKITKRGQNVTFRCDPISEHNRLYWYRQTLGQGPEFLTYFQNEAQLEKSRLLSDRFSAERPKGSFSTLEIQRTEQGDSAMYLCASSLGADADTQYFGPGTRLTVL.

This chain uses TRBV14 with TRBJ2-7, with D unresolved. The V end was cut by 3 bases, the J end by 2 bases, with 17 bases between. Germline CDR1 is SGHDN and CDR2 is FVKESK. The CDR3 loop spans 16 amino acids. As DNA, the CDR3 is TGTGCCAGCAGCCAGGGATGGTTTAGTAATACCTACGAGCAGTACTTC. Amino acid sequence: CASSQGWFSNTYEQYF.

The chain recombines TRBV19 with TRBJ2-7; no reliable D call. Germline CDR1 LNHDA, CDR2 SQIVND (reference sequence). CDR3 length: 15 amino acids. V was clipped by 5 bases and J by 0 bases, with 14 bases between them. CDR3: CASSFGTSSSYEQYF. CDR3 in DNA: TGTGCCAGTAGTTTTGGAACTTCGAGCTCCTACGAGCAGTACTTC.

This CDR3 is CASSQGTDRYEQYF. The CDR3 nucleotides read TGTGCCAGCAGCCAAGGGACCGATCGCTACGAGCAGTACTTC. The chain recombines TRBV3-1 (or the pseudogene TRBV3-2) with TRBJ2-7; D unresolved. V lost 1 base to trimming and J lost 3 bases, with 10 bases between them. Per germline, CDR1 LGHDT and CDR2 YNNKEL (reference sequence). The CDR3 is made up of 14 amino acids.

The chain couples TRBV2 to TRBJ1-2; TRBD1 agrees at 7 bases. With 4 bases clipped from V and 1 base from J, the junction kept 3 bases outside the gene matches. The CDR3 has 14 amino acids. Germline V CDR1 and CDR2: SNHLY, FYNNEI. CDR3 nucleotide sequence: TGTGCCAGCAGTGCCCGGGACAGTAACTATGGCTACACCTTC. Amino acid sequence: CASSARDSNYGYTF. The complete variable domain, with remaining parts taken from reference TRBV2 and TRBJ1-2, reads EPEVTQTPSHQVTQMGQEVILRCVPISNHLYFYWYRQILGQKVEFLVSFYNNEISEKSEIFDDQFSVERPDGSNFTLKIRSTKLEDSAMYFCASSARDSNYGYTFGSGTRLTVV.

This rearrangement joins TRBV12-3 or TRBV12-4 to TRBJ2-2; TRBD1 or TRBD2 may be the D gene (5 bases each). The ends were cut back, 6 bases at V and 6 bases at J, with 11 bases in the middle. The CDR3 is 13 residues long. The CDR3 loop is CASRNWDPGELFF. DNA for the CDR3: TGTGCCAGCAGGAACTGGGACCCCGGGGAGCTGTTTTTT.

The rearrangement links TRBV12-3 or TRBV12-4 to TRBJ1-1; TRBD1 is a possible D gene (6 bases). The CDR3 runs 13 residues. The V and J ends lost 5 bases and 4 bases respectively, with 11 bases between them. The CDR3 coding sequence is TGTGCCAGCAGTCGGGAGGGGGGCACTGAAGCTTTCTTT. Protein sequence: CASSREGGTEAFF.

The J gene is TRBJ1-3, the V gene TRBV7-2; D gene unclear. Germline CDR1 SGHTA, CDR2 FQGNSA. This CDR3 contains 11 residues. Deletions cut 5 bases from V and 11 bases from J, with 10 bases between. Here the CDR3 reads CASSQGGPIYF. The CDR3 nucleotides are TGTGCCAGCAGCCAAGGTGGCCCCATATATTTT.

CDR3 DNA: TGTGCCAGCAGCCCTGGATACCGCACGAGCAATGAGCAGTTCTTC. Translation: CASSPGYRTSNEQFF. The chain joins TRBV5-6 to TRBJ2-1; no reliable D call. V shed 4 bases and J shed 6 bases, with 17 bases lying between them. This CDR3 comprises 15 residues. The germline gives CDR1 SGHDT, CDR2 YYEEEE.

The genes are TRBV10-3 and TRBJ2-5; 10 bases align to TRBD2. Trimming at V came to 2 bases and at J to 5 bases, leaving 11 bases not matched to a gene. The CDR3 is made up of 17 amino acids. Germline CDR1 ENHRY, CDR2 SYGVKD. CDR3 sequence (DNA): TGTGCCATCAGTGAGAACGGCCCAGCGGGGGGGCGGGAGACCCAGTACTTC. Residues: CAISENGPAGGRETQYF.

This clone was detected a few times. V is TRBV11-2 and J is TRBJ2-3; D is undetermined. This CDR3 has 13 amino acids. CDR1 is SGHAT, CDR2 FQNNGV, per germline. Trimming removed 4 bases at V and 4 bases at J, with 9 bases between. The CDR3 bases are TGTGCCAGCAGCTCGTCTCGAGCAGATACGCAGTATTTT. This sequence encodes CASSSSRADTQYF. The variable domain in full, with the rest retrieved from reference TRBV11-2 and TRBJ2-3, is EAGVAQSPRYKIIEKRQSVAFWCNPISGHATLYWYQQILGQGPKLLIQFQNNGVVDDSQLPKDRFSAERLKGVDSTLKIQPAKLEDSAVYLCASSSSRADTQYFGPGTRLTVL.

J is TRBJ2-3 and V is TRBV4-1, with D possibly matching TRBD2 (6 bases). The CDR3 extends over 14 amino acids. Germline CDR1 is MGHRA and CDR2 is YSYEKL. The V end lost 2 bases, the J end lost 11 bases, and 17 bases lay between the germline ends. The CDR3 nucleotides read TGCGCCAGCAGCCAAATGGCGGGAAGGAGGGTGCAGTATTTT. Translation: CASSQMAGRRVQYF.

The chain has TRBV5-4 and TRBJ2-7; D may correspond to TRBD1 or TRBD2 (5 bases each). The CDR3 spans 12 residues. The germline CDR1 and CDR2 sequences are SGHNT and YYREEE (reference sequence). Trimming removed 3 bases at V and 6 bases at J, with 10 bases between. CDR3 in amino acids: CASSSGATEQYF. The CDR3 DNA reads TGTGCCAGCAGCTCCGGGGCCACCGAGCAGTACTTC.

The genes are TRBV2 and TRBJ2-2; 13 bases map to TRBD2. The CDR3 contains 16 residues. The junction had 0 bases not matched to a gene; V was cut back by 4 bases and J by 1 base. Per the germline V gene, CDR1 is SNHLY and CDR2 is FYNNEI. Here the CDR3 DNA reads TGTGCCAGCAGTGGGACTAGCGGGGGGAACACCGGGGAGCTGTTTTTT. Translated, it gives CASSGTSGGNTGELFF.

Remarks on this clone: The junction does not match germline at one end; this may be a read error. The genes are TRBV14 and TRBJ1-1, with D hard to call. Germline V gene data show CDR1 as SGHDN and CDR2 as FVKESK. This CDR3 spans 8 amino acids. CDR3 amino acids: CASSQVGF. CDR3 nucleotide sequence: TGTGCCAGCAGCCAAGTGGGCTTT.

The V gene is TRBV6-1, the J gene TRBJ1-2; unclear D gene. Trimming stripped 1 base from V and 5 bases from J, with 8 bases between. In germline, CDR1 is MNHNS, CDR2 SASEGT. CDR3 size: 13 residues. This chain's CDR3 is CASSEGGKYGYTF. CDR3 nucleotides: TGTGCCAGCAGTGAAGGGGGAAAGTATGGCTACACCTTC.

The chain carries TRBV10-2 and TRBJ2-7, with 7 nucleotides matching TRBD1. This CDR3 is built from 16 residues. V lost 2 bases, J lost 0 bases, and 7 bases stayed unmatched. Germline CDR1 and CDR2: WSHSY and SAAADI. The CDR3 bases are TGCGCCAGCAGTGAGGGTCAGGGGGTTCCCTCCTACGAGCAGTACTTC. As protein: CASSEGQGVPSYEQYF.

The chain is built from TRBV7-2 and TRBJ1-2; 7 bases line up with TRBD1. The CDR3 covers 15 residues. Germline V CDR1 and CDR2: SGHTA, FQGNSA. Trimming removed 5 bases from V and 4 bases from J; junction bases left unmatched: 10. CDR3 in amino acids: CASSPTGAPAYGYTF. For the CDR3, the DNA is TGTGCCAGCAGCCCAACAGGGGCCCCGGCCTATGGCTACACCTTC.